The sequence of this TCR beta chain was determined in a study of T-cell reconstitution after alpha-beta-depleted transplantation in children. The CDR3 is 15 amino acids. The V gene's germline CDR1 is SGHRS and CDR2 YFSETQ. Trimming cost V 1 base and J 4 bases; bases outside gene matches: 4. Construction of the TCRbeta library involved unique molecular identifiers. TCRdb itself ran the PCR reads through MiXCR, one entry per CDR3 protein. The sample contains 900,000 or so distinct CDR3 sequences, 16% of which appear only once. This TCR came from a male patient younger than 18 who had a stem cell transplant for acute lymphoblastic leukemia, so the T cells may come from the graft donor. This sample comprised PBMCs, mostly from graft donor cells, obtained 360 days after TCRalphabeta/CD19-depleted stem cell transplant. The chain joins TRBV5-1 to TRBJ2-1, with 8 bases lining up with TRBD2. The CDR3 spells CASSLFGTRYNEQFF. Written as DNA, the CDR3 is TGCGCCAGCAGCTTGTTCGGGACTAGATACAATGAGCAGTTCTTC.